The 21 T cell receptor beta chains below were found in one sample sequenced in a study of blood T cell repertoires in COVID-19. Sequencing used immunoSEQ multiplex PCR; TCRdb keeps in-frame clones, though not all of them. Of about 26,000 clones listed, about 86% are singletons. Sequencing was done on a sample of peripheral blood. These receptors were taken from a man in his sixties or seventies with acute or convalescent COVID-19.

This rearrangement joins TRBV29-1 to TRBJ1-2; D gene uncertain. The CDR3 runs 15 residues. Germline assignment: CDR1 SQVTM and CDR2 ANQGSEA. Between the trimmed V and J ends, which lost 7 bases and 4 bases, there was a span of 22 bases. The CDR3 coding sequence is TGCAGCGCCTCCGGCGGGGAAGAGGCTTTCTATGGCTACACCTTC. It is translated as CSASGGEEAFYGYTF.

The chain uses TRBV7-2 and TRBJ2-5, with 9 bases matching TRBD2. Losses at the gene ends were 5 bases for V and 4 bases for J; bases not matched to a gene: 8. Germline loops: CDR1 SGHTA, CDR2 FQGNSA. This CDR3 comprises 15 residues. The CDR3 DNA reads TGTGCCAGCAGCGGTGGACTAGCGACGAGAGAGACCCAGTACTTC. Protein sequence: CASSGGLATRETQYF. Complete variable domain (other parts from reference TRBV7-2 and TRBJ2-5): GAGVSQSPSNKVTEKGKDVELRCDPISGHTALYWYRQSLGQGLEFLIYFQGNSAPDKSGLPSDRFSAERTGGSVSTLTIQRTQQEDSAVYLCASSGGLATRETQYFGPGTRLLVL.

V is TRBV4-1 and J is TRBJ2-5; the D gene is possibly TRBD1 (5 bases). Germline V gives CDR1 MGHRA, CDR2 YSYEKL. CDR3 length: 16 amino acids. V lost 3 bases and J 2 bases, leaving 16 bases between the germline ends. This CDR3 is CASSHPLQGSQETQYF. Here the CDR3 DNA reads TGCGCCAGCAGCCATCCCCTTCAGGGATCTCAAGAGACCCAGTACTTC.

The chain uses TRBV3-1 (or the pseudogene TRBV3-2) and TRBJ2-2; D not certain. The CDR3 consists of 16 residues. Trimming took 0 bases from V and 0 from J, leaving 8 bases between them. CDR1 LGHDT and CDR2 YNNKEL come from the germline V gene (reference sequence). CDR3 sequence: CASSQDQDANTGELFF. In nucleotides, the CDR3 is TGTGCCAGCAGCCAAGATCAGGATGCGAACACCGGGGAGCTGTTTTTT.

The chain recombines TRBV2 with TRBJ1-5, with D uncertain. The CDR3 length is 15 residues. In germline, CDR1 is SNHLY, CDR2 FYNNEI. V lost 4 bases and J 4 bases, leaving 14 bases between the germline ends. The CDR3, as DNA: TGTGCCAGCAGTGTACAGCAAGCAGGAAATCAGCCCCAGCATTTT. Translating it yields CASSVQQAGNQPQHF.

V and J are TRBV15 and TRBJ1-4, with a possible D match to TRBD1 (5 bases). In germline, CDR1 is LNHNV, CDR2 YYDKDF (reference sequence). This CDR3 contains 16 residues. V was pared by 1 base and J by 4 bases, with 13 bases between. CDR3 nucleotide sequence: TGTGCCACCAGCAGAGGGGGGGGACGGAGTAATGAAAAACTGTTTTTT. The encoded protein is CATSRGGGRSNEKLFF.

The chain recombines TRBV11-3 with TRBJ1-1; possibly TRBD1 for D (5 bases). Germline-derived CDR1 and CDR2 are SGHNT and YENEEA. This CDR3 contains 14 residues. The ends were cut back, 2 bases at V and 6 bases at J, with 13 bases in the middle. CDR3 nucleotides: TGTGCCAGCAGCTTAAGGCAGGGTCGGTCTGAAGCTTTCTTT. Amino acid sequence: CASSLRQGRSEAFF.

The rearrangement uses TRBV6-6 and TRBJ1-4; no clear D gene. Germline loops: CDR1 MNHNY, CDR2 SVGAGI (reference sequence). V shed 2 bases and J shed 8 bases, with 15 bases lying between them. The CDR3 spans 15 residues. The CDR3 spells CASSYPQLGREKLFF. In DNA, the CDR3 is TGTGCCAGCAGTTACCCTCAACTTGGTCGGGAAAAACTGTTTTTT.

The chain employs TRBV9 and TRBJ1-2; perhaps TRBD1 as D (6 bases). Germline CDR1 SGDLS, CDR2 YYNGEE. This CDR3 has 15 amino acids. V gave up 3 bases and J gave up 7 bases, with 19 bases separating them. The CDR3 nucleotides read TGTGCCAGCAGCGCCCGGGACACTCGAAAGGGTGGCTACACCTTC. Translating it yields CASSARDTRKGGYTF.

The chain's CDR3 is CASSVDREDTQYF. In nucleotides, the CDR3 is TGTGCCAGCAGCGTGGACAGGGAAGATACGCAGTATTTT. The chain joins TRBV9 to TRBJ2-3, with 8 bases lining up with TRBD1. V trimming: 2 bases; J trimming: 5 bases; junction bases outside the gene matches: 1. Germline assignment: CDR1 SGDLS and CDR2 YYNGEE. CDR3 length: 13 amino acids.

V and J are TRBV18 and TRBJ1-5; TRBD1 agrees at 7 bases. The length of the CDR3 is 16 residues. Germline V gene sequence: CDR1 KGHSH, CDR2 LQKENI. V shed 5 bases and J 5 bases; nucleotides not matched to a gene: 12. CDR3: CASSGDRQGEHQPQHF. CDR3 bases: TGTGCCAGCTCAGGGGATAGACAGGGAGAGCATCAGCCCCAGCATTTT.

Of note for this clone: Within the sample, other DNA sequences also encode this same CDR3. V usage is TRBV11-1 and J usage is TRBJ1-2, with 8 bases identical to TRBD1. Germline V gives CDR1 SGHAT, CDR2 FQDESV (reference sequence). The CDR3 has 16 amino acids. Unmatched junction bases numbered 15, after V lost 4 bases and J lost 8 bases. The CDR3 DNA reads TGTGCCAGCAGCTGGACCGCGGACAGGGAAAGAGTCGGCTACACCTTC. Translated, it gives CASSWTADRERVGYTF.

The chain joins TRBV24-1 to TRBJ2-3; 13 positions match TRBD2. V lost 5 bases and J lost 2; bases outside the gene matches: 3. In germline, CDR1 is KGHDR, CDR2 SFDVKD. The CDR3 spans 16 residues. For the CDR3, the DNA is TGTGCCACCAGTGCCGGGACTAGCGGGGACACAGATACGCAGTATTTT. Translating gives CATSAGTSGDTDTQYF.

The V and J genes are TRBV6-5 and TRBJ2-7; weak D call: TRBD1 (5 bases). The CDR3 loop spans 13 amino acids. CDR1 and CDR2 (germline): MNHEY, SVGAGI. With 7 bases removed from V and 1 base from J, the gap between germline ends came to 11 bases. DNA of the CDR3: TGTGCCAGCACCAAGGGGCCGTCCTACGAGCAGTACTTC. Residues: CASTKGPSYEQYF.

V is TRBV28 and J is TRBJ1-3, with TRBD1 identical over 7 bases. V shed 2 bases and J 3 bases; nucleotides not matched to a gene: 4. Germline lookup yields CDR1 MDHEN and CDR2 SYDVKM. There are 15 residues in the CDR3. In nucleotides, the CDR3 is TGTGCCAGCAGTTTACGACAGGGCTTTGGAAACACCATATATTTT. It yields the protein CASSLRQGFGNTIYF.

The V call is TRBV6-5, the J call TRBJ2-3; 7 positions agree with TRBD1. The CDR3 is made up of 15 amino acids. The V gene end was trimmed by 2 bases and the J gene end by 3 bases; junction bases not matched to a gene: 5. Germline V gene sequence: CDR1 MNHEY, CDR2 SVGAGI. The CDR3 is CASSYGTTGTDTQYF. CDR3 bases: TGTGCCAGCAGTTACGGGACGACAGGGACAGATACGCAGTATTTT.

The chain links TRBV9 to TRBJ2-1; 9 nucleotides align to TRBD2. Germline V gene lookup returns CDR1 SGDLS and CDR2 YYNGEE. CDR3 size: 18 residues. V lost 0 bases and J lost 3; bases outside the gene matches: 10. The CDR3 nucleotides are TGTGCCAGCAGCGTAGTTGGTAGCGGGAGTTCAGGCTACAATGAGCAGTTCTTC. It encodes CASSVVGSGSSGYNEQFF.

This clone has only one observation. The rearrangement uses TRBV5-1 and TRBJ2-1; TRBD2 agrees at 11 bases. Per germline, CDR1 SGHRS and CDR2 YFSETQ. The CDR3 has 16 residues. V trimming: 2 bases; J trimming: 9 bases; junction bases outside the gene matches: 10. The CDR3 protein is CASSFAGTSGWGEQFF. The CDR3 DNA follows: TGCGCCAGCAGCTTCGCCGGGACTAGCGGTTGGGGTGAGCAGTTCTTC.

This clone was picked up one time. This CDR3 is CASTKRDRGNQPQHF. In DNA form, the CDR3 reads TGTGCCAGCACTAAAAGGGACAGGGGAAATCAGCCCCAGCATTTT. The chain is built from TRBV19 and TRBJ1-5, with 10 nucleotides matching TRBD1. The CDR3 runs 15 residues. From germline, CDR1 is LNHDA and CDR2 SQIVND (reference sequence). The V and J ends lost 9 bases and 4 bases, in that order; junction bases with no gene match: 9.

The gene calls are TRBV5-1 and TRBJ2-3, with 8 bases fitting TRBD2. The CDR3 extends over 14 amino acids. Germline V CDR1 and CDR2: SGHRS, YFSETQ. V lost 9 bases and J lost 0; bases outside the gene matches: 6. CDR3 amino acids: CATTAGASTDTQYF. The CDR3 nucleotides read TGCGCCACTACAGCGGGGGCTAGCACAGATACGCAGTATTTT.

CDR3 sequence: CASSHRGQGNEKLFF. As DNA, the CDR3 is TGTGCCAGCAGCCACAGGGGGCAGGGTAATGAAAAACTGTTTTTT. This sequence joins TRBV4-2 and TRBJ1-4; 8 nucleotides line up with TRBD1. V gave up 3 bases and J gave up 4 bases; unmatched junction bases: 4. Germline V gene sequence: CDR1 LGHNA, CDR2 YNFKEQ. There are 15 residues in the CDR3.